A selection of T cell receptor beta chains follows, all from one sample in a study of blood T cell repertoires in COVID-19. The table came from immunoSEQ multiplex PCR; TCRdb's copy has only in-frame clones and leaves some out. The profile shows approximately 68,000 clones, approximately 91% of them singletons. The sequenced sample consisted of peripheral blood. Receptors were obtained from a man aged 65-85 years with active or convalescent COVID-19. The CDR3 runs from the conserved cysteine through the conserved F or W. Each record gives: J gene, D gene, clone size, V gene, CDR3 protein, CDR3 DNA. A D gene is named only where the DNA matches it firmly. Only part of the rows carry a size: once, few, many, or a class if the clone is expanded.

TRBJ1-2 | NA | NA | TRBV19 | CASSPGGGYTF | TGTGCCAGTAGTCCGGGGGGCGGCTACACCTTC
TRBJ2-7 | NA | NA | TRBV12-3/TRBV12-4 | CASSFSREQYF | TGTGCCAGCAGTTTTAGCCGCGAGCAGTACTTC
TRBJ1-2 | NA | NA | TRBV5-6 | CASSLIQGHGYTF | TGTGCCAGCAGCTTGATACAGGGCCATGGCTACACCTTC
TRBJ2-1 | TRBD2 | NA | TRBV6-5 | CASKISGSSYNEQFF | TGTGCCAGCAAAATTAGCGGGAGCTCCTACAATGAGCAGTTCTTC
TRBJ2-1 | NA | NA | TRBV5-1 | CASSFQFLKQYGQFF | TGCGCCAGCAGCTTCCAATTCTTGAAACAGTATGGGCAGTTCTTC
TRBJ1-2 | NA | few | TRBV6-5 | CAASGIYGYTF | TGTGCCGCCTCAGGGATCTATGGCTACACCTTC
TRBJ1-4 | NA | NA | TRBV15 | CATSRDFVLTGNEKLFF | TGTGCCACCAGCAGAGATTTTGTACTTACCGGTAATGAAAAACTGTTTTTT
TRBJ2-6 | TRBD2 | NA | TRBV29-1 | CSVDGGGGGANVLTF | TGCAGCGTTGATGGCGGGGGTGGTGGGGCCAACGTCCTGACTTTC
TRBJ1-1 | NA | NA | TRBV10-3 | CAISVGGEDTEAFF | TGTGCCATCAGTGTGGGGGGTGAGGACACTGAAGCTTTCTTT
TRBJ2-1 | TRBD2 | NA | TRBV12-3/TRBV12-4 | CASRRLAGAEQFF | TGTGCCAGCAGAAGACTAGCGGGGGCCGAGCAGTTCTTC
TRBJ1-4 | NA | many | TRBV5-1 | CASSYDSNEKLFF | TGCGCCAGCAGCTATGACTCTAATGAAAAACTGTTTTTT
TRBJ2-1 | TRBD1 | NA | TRBV7-6 | CASSLSGQGPYNEQFF | TGTGCCAGCAGCTTATCGGGACAGGGTCCCTACAATGAGCAGTTCTTC
TRBJ2-1 | NA | NA | TRBV7-9 | CASSLALQFGNEQFF | TGTGCCAGCAGCTTAGCGCTACAGTTCGGCAATGAGCAGTTCTTC
TRBJ2-2 | TRBD1 | NA | TRBV7-6 | CASSLRGQGPGELFF | TGTGCCAGCAGCTTAAGGGGACAGGGGCCCGGGGAGCTGTTTTTT
TRBJ1-2 | NA | NA | TRBV28 | CASIPPGNYYGYTF | TGTGCCAGCATCCCCCCGGGAAACTATTATGGCTACACCTTC
TRBJ1-1 | TRBD1 | NA | TRBV10-3 | CAITPTGKNTEAFF | TGTGCCATCACCCCGACAGGGAAGAACACTGAAGCTTTCTTT
TRBJ1-1 | TRBD1 | NA | TRBV5-1 | CASSPGQVGNTEAFF | TGCGCCAGCAGCCCCGGACAGGTTGGGAACACTGAAGCTTTCTTT
TRBJ1-2 | NA | NA | TRBV21-1 | CASGSGRNYGYTF | TGTGCCAGCGGGTCGGGGAGAAACTATGGCTACACCTTC
TRBJ2-1 | TRBD1 | NA | TRBV28 | CASSPYNTRTGGPDEQFF | TGTGCCAGCAGTCCCTACAATACCCGGACAGGGGGCCCCGATGAGCAGTTCTTC
TRBJ1-2 | NA | NA | TRBV10-2 | CASSESRGHGYTF | TGCGCCAGCAGTGAGTCCCGGGGTCATGGCTACACCTTC
TRBJ2-2 | NA | NA | TRBV5-1 | CASGQGETGELFF | TGCGCCAGCGGGCAGGGTGAGACCGGGGAGCTGTTTTTT
TRBJ2-3 | NA | few | TRBV7-3 | CASSLLRAGTDTQYF | TGTGCCAGCAGCTTACTCAGGGCCGGCACAGATACGCAGTATTTT
TRBJ2-5 | TRBD1 | once | TRBV19 | CASIPASITGDPAQETQYF | TGTGCCAGTATCCCTGCTTCCATAACAGGGGACCCCGCTCAAGAGACCCAGTACTTC
TRBJ1-5 | TRBD1 | NA | TRBV7-9 | CASSLANEGAKQPQHF | TGTGCCAGCAGCTTAGCGAATGAGGGGGCGAAGCAGCCCCAGCATTTT
TRBJ2-5 | NA | once | TRBV9 | CASSYQGGETQYF | TGTGCCAGCAGCTACCAGGGTGGGGAGACCCAGTACTTC
TRBJ1-1 | NA | NA | TRBV27 | CASSFPGNTEAFF | TGTGCCAGCAGTTTTCCAGGGAACACTGAAGCTTTCTTT
TRBJ1-1 | NA | NA | TRBV18 | CASTPKVMVRAGAYTEAFF | TGTGCCAGCACGCCGAAAGTTATGGTACGCGCTGGGGCTTACACTGAAGCTTTCTTT
TRBJ2-1 | TRBD2 | NA | TRBV10-3 | CAISGAFSGIGNEQFF | TGTGCCATCAGTGGAGCGTTTAGCGGGATCGGGAATGAGCAGTTCTTC
TRBJ2-5 | NA | NA | TRBV30 | CAWSVWGLETQYF | TGTGCCTGGAGTGTTTGGGGCTTGGAGACCCAGTACTTC
TRBJ2-3 | NA | NA | TRBV12-3/TRBV12-4 | CASRRTSTDTQYF | TGTGCCAGCAGACGGACTAGCACAGATACGCAGTATTTT
TRBJ2-3 | TRBD2 | NA | TRBV7-9 | CASSSRLAGVSRTDTQYF | TGTGCCAGCAGTTCTAGACTAGCGGGAGTGTCTAGGACAGATACGCAGTATTTT
TRBJ2-3 | NA | NA | TRBV20-1 | CSAPLRGTQYF | TGCAGTGCTCCCCTCAGAGGGACGCAGTATTTT
TRBJ1-6 | NA | NA | TRBV7-2 | CASSLGGVSPLHF | TGTGCCAGCAGCTTAGGGGGGGTTTCACCCCTCCACTTT
TRBJ2-7 | TRBD2 | NA | TRBV10-3 | CAISESGLAGLSYEQYF | TGTGCCATCAGTGAAAGTGGACTAGCGGGGTTATCCTACGAGCAGTACTTC
TRBJ1-5 | TRBD1 | NA | TRBV19 | CASNPVSGGIRQPQHF | TGTGCCAGTAACCCAGTATCAGGGGGCATCAGGCAGCCCCAGCATTTT
TRBJ1-4 | NA | NA | TRBV5-1 | CASSAQGGTNEKLFF | TGCGCCAGCAGCGCACAGGGAGGGACTAATGAAAAACTGTTTTTT
TRBJ2-7 | NA | NA | TRBV21-1 | CASSKGEPKVSEQYF | TGTGCCAGCAGCAAAGGGGAGCCTAAGGTATCCGAGCAGTACTTC
TRBJ1-4 | NA | NA | TRBV28 | CASSLGRVRGKLFF | TGTGCCAGCAGTTTGGGCAGGGTCAGGGGAAAACTGTTTTTT
TRBJ1-5 | NA | NA | TRBV30 | CAWSLTGPNQPQHF | TGTGCCTGGAGTCTGACAGGACCAAATCAGCCCCAGCATTTT
TRBJ1-1 | NA | NA | TRBV20-1 | CSARTEAFF | TGCAGTGCGAGGACTGAAGCTTTCTTT
TRBJ2-1 | NA | NA | TRBV3-1/TRBV3-2 | CASSQGVLGPNEQFF | TGTGCCAGCAGCCAAGGAGTGCTAGGTCCTAATGAGCAGTTCTTC
TRBJ2-5 | TRBD2 | NA | TRBV5-1 | CASNSAAGGRKETQYF | TGCGCCAGCAACTCCGCGGCGGGGGGCAGGAAGGAGACCCAGTACTTC
TRBJ2-1 | TRBD2 | once | TRBV7-2 | CASSSLSSGEQFF | TGTGCCAGCAGTTCGCTGTCTAGCGGTGAGCAGTTCTTC
TRBJ2-7 | TRBD1 | NA | TRBV4-1 | CASSQERTGVGEQYF | TGCGCCAGCAGCCAAGAGAGGACAGGGGTGGGCGAGCAGTACTTC
TRBJ2-2 | TRBD1 | NA | TRBV18 | CASSPPQGATGELFF | TGTGCCAGCTCACCTCCCCAGGGGGCAACCGGGGAGCTGTTTTTT
TRBJ2-1 | TRBD2 | NA | TRBV6-4 | CASSLSGTSSYNEQFF | TGTGCCAGCAGCTTGAGCGGGACGAGCTCCTACAATGAGCAGTTCTTC
TRBJ2-7 | TRBD1 | NA | TRBV3-1/TRBV3-2 | CASSPARGPYEQYF | TGTGCCAGCAGCCCGGCAAGGGGGCCCTACGAGCAGTACTTC
TRBJ1-5 | NA | NA | TRBV7-9 | CASSLGGVYNQPQHF | TGTGCCAGCAGCCTAGGGGGAGTTTACAATCAGCCCCAGCATTTT
TRBJ2-1 | NA | NA | TRBV15 | CATSRDLKKLSSYNEQFF | TGTGCCACCAGCAGAGATCTTAAGAAGCTGAGCTCCTACAATGAGCAGTTCTTC
TRBJ1-5 | TRBD1 | NA | TRBV30 | CAWSVTRTGGSNQPQHF | TGTGCCTGGAGTGTAACCCGGACAGGGGGGTCCAATCAGCCCCAGCATTTT
TRBJ2-7 | TRBD1 | medium-sized | TRBV7-9 | CASSPGGSEQYF | TGTGCCAGCAGCCCAGGGGGCAGCGAGCAGTACTTC
TRBJ2-7 | TRBD1 | once | TRBV2 | CASSRDRVSYEQYF | TGTGCCAGCAGTCGGGACAGGGTGTCCTACGAGCAGTACTTC
TRBJ2-7 | TRBD1 | NA | TRBV5-6 | CASSFGTGGDYEQYF | TGTGCCAGCAGCTTCGGGACAGGGGGTGACTACGAGCAGTACTTC
TRBJ2-1 | TRBD2 | NA | TRBV29-1 | CSVARAGGPNEQFF | TGCAGCGTTGCTCGAGCGGGGGGGCCCAATGAGCAGTTCTTC
TRBJ1-5 | TRBD1 | NA | TRBV19 | CASSKQGYSNQPQHF | TGTGCCAGTAGCAAACAGGGGTATAGCAATCAGCCCCAGCATTTT
TRBJ1-6 | TRBD1 | NA | TRBV5-1 | CASSLYTGGRGSPLHF | TGCGCCAGCAGCTTGTATACAGGGGGAAGAGGATCACCCCTCCACTTT
TRBJ2-1 | NA | NA | TRBV5-6 | CASSLAPRDNEQFF | TGTGCCAGCAGCTTGGCCCCCCGGGACAATGAGCAGTTCTTC